Following are 17 T cell receptor beta chains from one sample sequenced in a study of early T cells in non-severe SARS-CoV-2 infection. TCRdb re-called the 5' RACE reads through MiXCR, storing one row per CDR3 protein. In the table there are fewer than 65,000 distinct CDR3 sequences, around 9.3% of which are singletons. Specimen: whole blood. The source of these receptors is an adult who was a healthcare worker with PCR-confirmed SARS-CoV-2 infection or an uninfected control (not recorded which).

This clonotype occurred a few times. The genes are TRBV24-1 and TRBJ2-2, with TRBD2 matching 10 bases. The CDR3 sequence is 16 residues long. Germline CDR1 and CDR2: KGHDR and SFDVKD. J gave up 3 bases and V 1 base, and 1 base lay outside the gene matches. The CDR3 DNA is TGTGCCACCAGTGATTTAGCGGGAGGGGACACCGGGGAGCTGTTTTTT. It yields the protein CATSDLAGGDTGELFF.

This clonotype occurred once. The chain links TRBV2 to TRBJ2-3; D unclear. There are 13 residues in the CDR3. The germline CDR1 and CDR2 sequences are SNHLY and FYNNEI. V was trimmed by 6 bases and J by 0 bases, leaving 7 bases between them. CDR3 coding DNA: TGTGCCAGCAGCAGGTCAAGCACAGATACGCAGTATTTT. This gives the protein CASSRSSTDTQYF.

This clonotype was seen only a few times. The chain recombines TRBV7-9 with TRBJ2-1, with 12 bases identical to TRBD2. Germline CDR1 and CDR2: SEHNR and FQNEAQ (reference sequence). The CDR3 covers 16 residues. The V gene end was trimmed by 4 bases and the J gene end by 8 bases; junction bases not matched to a gene: 9. The CDR3 sequence: CASSSRTSGVRDEQFF. In DNA, the CDR3 is TGTGCCAGCAGCTCCCGGACTAGCGGGGTCCGCGATGAGCAGTTCTTC.

The V gene is TRBV9, the J gene TRBJ2-2; D is uncertain. From germline, CDR1 is SGDLS and CDR2 YYNGEE. CDR3 length: 12 amino acids. V was shortened by 5 bases and J by 2 bases, with 4 bases between the two germline ends. The CDR3 sequence: CASRKNTGELFF. The CDR3 DNA follows: TGTGCCAGCAGGAAAAACACCGGGGAGCTGTTTTTT.

This clonotype was detected a few times. DNA of the CDR3: TGTGCCAGCAGCGTAGCTCCAGCAATGAACACTGAAGCTTTCTTT. Amino acids: CASSVAPAMNTEAFF. This chain uses TRBV9 with TRBJ1-1; no clear D gene. The CDR3 is made up of 15 amino acids. V lost 0 bases and J lost 0, with 9 bases in between. Looked up from germline, CDR1 is SGDLS and CDR2 is YYNGEE.

This clonotype has at least ten counts. The chain links TRBV7-2 to TRBJ1-5, with D possibly being TRBD1 (6 bases). CDR3 length: 14 residues. Germline loops: CDR1 SGHTA, CDR2 FQGNSA. Trimming removed 6 bases at V and 2 bases at J, with 11 bases between. The CDR3 loop reads CASSPSGGNQPQHF. The CDR3 nucleotides read TGTGCCAGCAGTCCCTCAGGGGGCAATCAGCCCCAGCATTTT.

This clonotype was recorded many times. The chain joins TRBV5-1 to TRBJ2-1, with 15 positions matching TRBD2. The V gene end was trimmed by 4 bases and the J gene end by 5 bases; junction bases not matched to a gene: 16. There are 20 residues in the CDR3. Germline assignment: CDR1 SGHRS and CDR2 YFSETQ. The CDR3 region has the DNA TGCGCCAGCAGCCTGGGACTAGCGGGAGGTATAAACCCCCGACACAATGAGCAGTTCTTC. Its translation: CASSLGLAGGINPRHNEQFF. Filled out from reference TRBV5-1 and TRBJ2-1, the complete variable domain reads KAGVTQTPRYLIKTRGQQVTLSCSPISGHRSVSWYQQTPGQGLQFLFEYFSETQRNKGNFPGRFSGRQFSNSRSEMNVSTLELGDSALYLCASSLGLAGGINPRHNEQFFGPGTRLTVL.

The sample holds a few counts of this clonotype. J is TRBJ2-5 and V is TRBV7-3; D gene ambiguous. V was clipped by 2 bases and J by 5 bases, with 6 bases between them. Germline loops: CDR1 SGHTA, CDR2 FQGTGA. There are 12 residues in the CDR3. This CDR3 reads CASSLSVETQYF. CDR3 nucleotide sequence: TGTGCCAGCAGCTTATCTGTCGAGACCCAGTACTTC.

This clonotype occurred many times. The chain employs TRBV6-6 and TRBJ1-3; D is ambiguous. From germline, CDR1 is MNHNY and CDR2 SVGAGI (reference sequence). Deletions cut 0 bases from V and 8 bases from J, with 8 bases between. The CDR3 has 13 amino acids. CDR3 bases: TGTGCCAGCAGTTACTCCCCCGGGGACACCATATATTTT. Translating it yields CASSYSPGDTIYF.

This clonotype occurred a few times. This chain links TRBV5-4 with TRBJ1-1, with D perhaps matching TRBD1 (5 bases). With 0 bases removed from V and 5 bases from J, the gap between germline ends came to 11 bases. Germline V gene lookup returns CDR1 SGHNT and CDR2 YYREEE (reference sequence). This CDR3 spans 14 amino acids. The CDR3 nucleotides read TGTGCCAGCAGCTTGGGCGGGGGTAGTACTGAAGCTTTCTTT. As protein: CASSLGGGSTEAFF.

This clonotype was seen ten or more times. This rearrangement joins TRBV4-1 to TRBJ2-6, with 11 bases identical to TRBD1. Germline V gene data show CDR1 as MGHRA and CDR2 as YSYEKL. The CDR3 sequence is 19 residues long. The J segment lost 2 bases and the V segment lost 4 bases, leaving 10 bases of the junction unmatched. As DNA, the CDR3 is TGCGCCAGCAGCCCCCTTCCCCGGACAGGGGGCACTGGGGCCAACGTCCTGACTTTC. Its translation: CASSPLPRTGGTGANVLTF.

This clonotype turned up a few times. The J gene is TRBJ2-5, the V gene TRBV7-8, with D unclear. Per germline, CDR1 SGHVS and CDR2 FQNEAQ. Trimming took 5 bases from V and 1 from J, leaving 14 bases between them. CDR3 length: 15 amino acids. The CDR3 region is CASSPGRVTQETQYF. CDR3 in DNA: TGTGCCAGCAGCCCGGGCCGAGTCACCCAAGAGACCCAGTACTTC. Together with reference TRBV7-8 and TRBJ2-5, the CDR3 gives the full variable domain: GAGVSQSPRYKVAKRGQDVALRCDPISGHVSLFWYQQALGQGPEFLTYFQNEAQLDKSGLPSDRFFAERPEGSVSTLKIQRTQQEDSAVYLCASSPGRVTQETQYFGPGTRLLVL.

Ten or more counts support this clonotype. The chain carries TRBV12-3 or TRBV12-4 and TRBJ2-1; perhaps TRBD2 as D (6 bases). The V and J ends lost 5 bases and 8 bases respectively, with 22 bases between them. This CDR3 has 16 amino acids. The CDR3 is CASSGTTSTLRDEQFF. As DNA, the CDR3 is TGTGCCAGCAGTGGAACGACTAGTACTCTTAGGGATGAGCAGTTCTTC.

The chain couples TRBV11-2 to TRBJ2-3; TRBD2 agrees at 13 bases. The germline gives CDR1 SGHAT, CDR2 FQNNGV. The V segment lost 5 bases and the J segment 5 bases; nucleotides outside the gene matches: 4. This CDR3 has 15 amino acids. In nucleotides, the CDR3 is TGTGCCAGCAGCCAACTAGCGGGAGGGGTAGATACGCAGTATTTT. It specifies CASSQLAGGVDTQYF.

This clonotype was counted ten times or more. This chain uses TRBV7-6 with TRBJ2-7, with 10 bases matching TRBD2. The trim removed 4 bases at V and 9 bases at J, leaving 15 bases unmatched. This CDR3 spans 16 amino acids. In germline, CDR1 is SGHVS, CDR2 FNYEAQ. CDR3 residues: CASSSYNPTGTSVQYF. In DNA form, the CDR3 reads TGTGCCAGCAGCTCTTACAACCCGACCGGGACTAGCGTGCAGTACTTC.

As concerns this clonotype: A much larger clone lies a single base off, so this may be a read error. The V gene is TRBV10-2, the J gene TRBJ2-5; D is possibly TRBD1 (5 bases). The CDR3 is 14 residues long. Trimming cost V 2 bases and J 1 base, with 8 bases left between them. Germline values: CDR1 WSHSY, CDR2 SAAADI. The CDR3 spells CASSEQGCQETQYF. DNA of the CDR3: TGCGCCAGCAGTGAGCAGGGATGCCAAGAGACCCAGTACTTC.

This clonotype showed up many times. The chain employs TRBV6-1 and TRBJ2-2; no firm D call. V lost 3 bases and J 6 bases, leaving 14 bases between the germline ends. CDR3 size: 15 residues. Germline V gene lookup returns CDR1 MNHNS and CDR2 SASEGT. CDR3 sequence (DNA): TGTGCCAGCAGTGATCTAGTAGATCTGGCCGGGGAGCTGTTTTTT. This sequence encodes CASSDLVDLAGELFF.